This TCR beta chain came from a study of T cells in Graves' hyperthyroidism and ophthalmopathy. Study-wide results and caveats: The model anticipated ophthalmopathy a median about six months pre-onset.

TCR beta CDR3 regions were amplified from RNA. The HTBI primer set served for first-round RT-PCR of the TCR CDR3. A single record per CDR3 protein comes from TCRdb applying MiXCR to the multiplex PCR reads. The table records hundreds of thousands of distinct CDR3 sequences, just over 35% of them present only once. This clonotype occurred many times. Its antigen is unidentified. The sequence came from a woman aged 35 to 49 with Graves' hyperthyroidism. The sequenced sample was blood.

As DNA, the CDR3 is TGTGCCATCAGCGCTACCCACCGGGACAGGGTCTCTGGGGCCAACGTCCTGACTTTC. It translates to CAISATHRDRVSGANVLTF. The chain combines TRBV10-3 with TRBJ2-6; TRBD1 matches at 9 bases. The CDR3 extends over 19 amino acids. Trimming at V came to 6 bases and at J to 0 bases, leaving 12 bases not matched to a gene. CDR1 is ENHRY and CDR2 is SYGVKD in the germline V gene.